A single sample is the source of the 27 T cell receptor beta chains below, sequenced in a study of early T cells in non-severe SARS-CoV-2 infection. TCRdb re-analysed the 5' RACE reads in MiXCR, keeping a single row per CDR3 protein. The sample contains 100,000 to 130,000 distinct CDR3 sequences, around an eighth of which appear only once. Sequencing used whole blood. The receptors stem from an adult who was a healthcare worker with PCR-confirmed SARS-CoV-2 infection or an uninfected control (not recorded which).

This clonotype was seen a handful of times. The chain uses TRBV4-1 and TRBJ2-2; TRBD2 is a possible D gene (5 bases). CDR1 and CDR2 (germline): MGHRA, YSYEKL. The CDR3 is 16 amino acids. Trimming removed 0 bases from V and 3 bases from J, with 11 bases in between. CDR3 bases: TGCGCCAGCAGCCAAGATGGGTGGGAGTACACCGGGGAGCTGTTTTTT. Its translation is CASSQDGWEYTGELFF.

This clonotype has just a few counts. CDR3 DNA: TGCAGTGCTGGTTCAGGACTGTACTCTAGCACAGATACGCAGTATTTT. It yields the protein CSAGSGLYSSTDTQYF. The V gene is TRBV20-1, the J gene TRBJ2-3; the D gene is possibly TRBD2 (5 bases). Trimming pared 5 bases from V and 0 bases from J, leaving 18 bases between. The CDR3 covers 16 residues. Germline CDR1 is DFQATT and CDR2 is SNEGSKA (reference sequence).

This clonotype was counted ten times or more. This rearrangement joins TRBV4-2 to TRBJ1-2, with D unclear. Germline V gene lookup returns CDR1 LGHNA and CDR2 YNFKEQ. The CDR3 is made up of 15 amino acids. V lost 0 bases and J 3 bases, leaving 11 bases between the germline ends. The CDR3 coding sequence is TGTGCCAGCAGCCAAGACTGGGCAGCCGACTATGGCTACACCTTC. Its translation is CASSQDWAADYGYTF.

V usage is TRBV19 and J usage is TRBJ2-3; 11 nucleotides agree with TRBD2. Per the germline V gene, CDR1 is LNHDA and CDR2 is SQIVND (reference sequence). The CDR3 runs to 15 residues. Germline trimming cut 2 bases from V and 3 bases from J; bases unmatched to any gene: 1. The CDR3 reads CASSIPSGRTDTQYF. CDR3 DNA sequence: TGTGCCAGTAGTATACCTAGCGGGAGGACAGATACGCAGTATTTT.

In the case of this clonotype: It may be a read error: a sequence one base away is much more abundant. The chain links TRBV15 to TRBJ2-7, with D perhaps being TRBD1 or TRBD2 (5 bases each). CDR1 is LNHNV, CDR2 YYDKDF, per germline (reference sequence). CDR3 length equals 17 residues. The CDR3 protein is CVTSRDQGPGPKDEQYF. The CDR3, as DNA: TGTGTCACCAGCAGAGATCAGGGACCGGGACCCAAGGACGAGCAGTACTTC.

Many counts were recorded for this clonotype. V gene TRBV5-1 combines with J gene TRBJ1-2; D is perhaps TRBD1 (5 bases). CDR3 length equals 18 residues. V gave up 1 base and J gave up 0 bases, with 19 bases separating them. CDR1 SGHRS and CDR2 YFSETQ come from the germline V gene. CDR3 in amino acids: CASSLPNLDSSANYGYTF. The CDR3 nucleotides read TGCGCCAGCAGCTTGCCCAACCTCGACAGCTCAGCTAACTATGGCTACACCTTC.

A remark on this clonotype: A read error is possible here, since a much larger clone lies one base away. The chain employs TRBV9 and TRBJ1-2; 9 bases are a match to TRBD1. After removal of 3 bases from V and 0 bases from J, the junction contained 9 bases not matched to a gene. Germline CDR1 is SGDLS and CDR2 is YYNGEE. The CDR3 contains 17 residues. Here the CDR3 DNA reads TGTGCCAGCAGCGGCAGGACAGGGGCCGCAGCTAACTATGGCTACACCTTC. Protein sequence: CASSGRTGAAANYGYTF.

Concerning this clonotype itself: This may arise from a read error, as a much more abundant clone is one base away. The chain carries TRBV7-8 and TRBJ1-1, with 10 bases identical to TRBD1. Germline lookup yields CDR1 SGHVS and CDR2 FQNEAQ. The CDR3 is 16 residues long. As DNA, the CDR3 is TGTGGCAGCAGCTTAGCGCAACGGACAGGGGGCACTGAAGCTTTCTTT. This translates into CGSSLAQRTGGTEAFF.

A remark on this clonotype: This may be a read error: a much more frequent sequence differs by one nucleotide. The chain carries TRBV29-1 and TRBJ2-5, with D perhaps TRBD2 (5 bases). Trimming removed 3 bases from V and 1 base from J, with 9 bases in between. This CDR3 contains 13 residues. The germline gives CDR1 SQVTM, CDR2 ANQGSEA. The CDR3 sequence is CSVDGLSQETQYF. The CDR3 coding sequence is TGCAGCGTTGACGGACTGAGCCAAGAGACCCAGTACTTC.

V is TRBV5-4 and J is TRBJ1-2; D is perhaps TRBD1 (6 bases). Germline values: CDR1 SGHNT, CDR2 YYREEE (reference sequence). V lost 4 bases and J 2 bases, leaving 12 bases between the germline ends. The CDR3 runs 14 residues. CDR3 loop: CASSLPGANYGYTF. The CDR3 bases are TGTGCCAGCAGCCTGCCGGGGGCGAACTATGGCTACACCTTC.

This clonotype has more than one count but fewer than ten. The genes are TRBV3-1 and TRBJ1-2, with a possible D match to TRBD1 (5 bases). The CDR3 is 15 residues long. V was pared by 3 bases and J by 4 bases, with 15 bases between. Germline V lookup: CDR1 LGHDT, CDR2 YNNKEL (reference sequence). The CDR3 sequence is CASSQGDGATYGYTF. Written as DNA, the CDR3 is TGTGCCAGCAGCCAGGGGGACGGGGCTACCTATGGCTACACCTTC.

This chain joins TRBV6-5 and TRBJ2-7, with a possible D match to TRBD2 (6 bases). The CDR3 has 14 amino acids. The germline V gene encodes CDR1 MNHEY and CDR2 SVGAGI. Trimming stripped 7 bases from V and 2 bases from J, with 15 bases between. The CDR3 DNA sequence: TGTGCCAGCACAGGCGGGGAAGGCCCCTACGAGCAGTACTTC. Translated: CASTGGEGPYEQYF.

This clonotype was recorded a few times. The chain couples TRBV20-1 to TRBJ2-4; 7 positions agree with TRBD1. V was pared by 4 bases and J by 0 bases, with 12 bases of the junction left unmatched. Per the germline V gene, CDR1 is DFQATT and CDR2 is SNEGSKA (reference sequence). This CDR3 is 17 amino acids long. The CDR3 region is CSATGTETTLAKNIQYF. CDR3 sequence (DNA): TGCAGTGCTACTGGGACAGAGACAACCTTAGCCAAAAACATTCAGTACTTC.

In its sample, this clonotype was seen a few times. The chain combines TRBV19 with TRBJ2-2; 9 bases are shared with TRBD1. The germline CDR1 and CDR2 sequences are LNHDA and SQIVND (reference sequence). The J segment lost 9 bases and the V segment lost 4 bases, leaving 12 bases of the junction unmatched. The CDR3 is 16 amino acids. CDR3: CASSTSPGQGRRELFF. The CDR3, as DNA: TGTGCCAGTAGTACGTCTCCGGGACAGGGTAGAAGGGAGCTGTTTTTT.

As regards this clonotype: One junction end disagrees with the germline gene, perhaps due to a read error. The chain links TRBV28 to TRBJ2-5; D gene unclear. This CDR3 contains 16 residues. The germline V gene encodes CDR1 MDHEN and CDR2 SYDVKM. The CDR3 DNA is TGTGCCACCCAAGCTTGGATACAGTTCCCACAAGAGACCAAGTACTTC. Translating gives CATQAWIQFPQETKYF.

This clonotype was detected many times. This sequence joins TRBV20-1 and TRBJ2-7, with D unclear. The CDR3 has 14 residues. The germline V and J ends were trimmed by 2 bases and 2 bases, with 13 bases remaining between them. Germline CDR1 DFQATT, CDR2 SNEGSKA (reference sequence). For the CDR3, the DNA is TGCAGTGCTAGATGGGTAACCCCCCCCTACGAGCAGTACTTC. This translates into CSARWVTPPYEQYF.

The V gene is TRBV7-9, the J gene TRBJ2-2; TRBD1 matches 9 bases. Per the germline V gene, CDR1 is SEHNR and CDR2 is FQNEAQ (reference sequence). The CDR3 loop spans 15 amino acids. The V segment lost 5 bases and the J segment 5 bases; nucleotides outside the gene matches: 6. CDR3 residues: CASSPQGAWTGELFF. The CDR3 DNA is TGTGCCAGCAGCCCACAGGGGGCTTGGACCGGGGAGCTGTTTTTT.

This clonotype was observed a few times. The gene calls are TRBV2 and TRBJ2-1, with D maybe TRBD1 (5 bases). The CDR3 totals 13 residues. V lost 9 bases, J lost 0 bases, and 9 bases lay in between. Germline V gene lookup returns CDR1 SNHLY and CDR2 FYNNEI. CDR3 amino acids: CASVQDSYNEQFF. CDR3 DNA sequence: TGTGCCAGTGTACAGGACTCCTACAATGAGCAGTTCTTC.

This clonotype was recorded a few times. The J gene is TRBJ2-1, the V gene TRBV3-1; TRBD1 or TRBD2 may be the D gene (5 bases each). The CDR3 runs 16 residues. The germline V gene encodes CDR1 LGHDT and CDR2 YNNKEL (reference sequence). Trimming stripped 0 bases from V and 5 bases from J, with 14 bases between. The CDR3 DNA reads as TGTGCCAGCAGCCAAGATCTGCCGGGACCCCACAATGAGCAGTTCTTC. This sequence encodes CASSQDLPGPHNEQFF.

The chain recombines TRBV7-2 with TRBJ2-7, with TRBD1 identical over 7 bases. The CDR3 spans 14 residues. V dropped 0 bases and J dropped 6; count of bases not matched to a gene: 5. The V gene's germline CDR1 is SGHTA and CDR2 FQGNSA. CDR3 sequence reads: CASSLAETGTEQYF. The CDR3 DNA reads as TGTGCCAGCAGCTTAGCGGAGACAGGGACCGAGCAGTACTTC.

V is TRBV20-1 and J is TRBJ1-1; possibly TRBD1 for D (5 bases). Trimming pared 0 bases from V and 5 bases from J, leaving 13 bases between. Germline loops: CDR1 DFQATT, CDR2 SNEGSKA (reference sequence). The CDR3 is made up of 14 amino acids. The CDR3 DNA sequence: TGCAGTGCTAGAGAAGTGGGGCTCAGGACTGAAGCTTTCTTT. This translates into CSAREVGLRTEAFF.

This chain connects TRBV12-3 or TRBV12-4 to TRBJ2-2; D not certain. V was cut by 7 bases and J by 3 bases, with 18 bases left in between. The CDR3 runs to 16 residues. CDR3: CASKVPHLGDTGELFF. For the CDR3, the DNA is TGTGCCAGCAAGGTTCCGCACCTCGGCGACACCGGGGAGCTGTTTTTT.

This clonotype was detected a few times. V is TRBV10-3 and J is TRBJ2-1; 7 bases match TRBD2. Trimming removed 0 bases from V and 5 bases from J; junction bases left unmatched: 7. Looked up from germline, CDR1 is ENHRY and CDR2 is SYGVKD. This CDR3 has 16 amino acids. For the CDR3, the DNA is TGTGCCATCAGTGAGTCTATGGCTAGCGGCAACAATGAGCAGTTCTTC. It encodes CAISESMASGNNEQFF.

The chain is built from TRBV29-1 and TRBJ2-2, with 8 nucleotides matching TRBD2. Unmatched junction bases numbered 0, after V lost 4 bases and J lost 2 bases. The germline V gene has CDR1 SQVTM and CDR2 ANQGSEA. The CDR3 has 13 residues. The CDR3: CSVVAGNTGELFF. CDR3 in DNA: TGCAGCGTTGTAGCGGGAAACACCGGGGAGCTGTTTTTT.

The J gene is TRBJ2-7, the V gene TRBV28, with D perhaps matching TRBD2 (5 bases). Germline V CDR1 and CDR2: MDHEN, SYDVKM. V gave up 6 bases and J gave up 0 bases, with 21 bases separating them. This CDR3 contains 17 residues. In DNA form, the CDR3 reads TGTGCCAGCAGCCCCTCCTTCGACGGGGTAAACTCCTACGAGCAGTACTTC. Translating it yields CASSPSFDGVNSYEQYF.

This clonotype was seen a few times. V gene TRBV9 combines with J gene TRBJ1-6; D is perhaps TRBD1 (5 bases). V was pared by 3 bases and J by 7 bases, with 14 bases between. The CDR3 is made up of 15 amino acids. Per germline, CDR1 SGDLS and CDR2 YYNGEE. CDR3 in DNA: TGTGCCAGCAGCGCGTCGGCAGGGCTAAATTCACCCCTCCACTTT. It encodes CASSASAGLNSPLHF.

This clonotype was detected many times. The rearrangement uses TRBV14 and TRBJ2-5; maybe TRBD1 (6 bases). This CDR3 has 15 residues. Trimming stripped 2 bases from V and 1 base from J, with 11 bases between. Germline V lookup: CDR1 SGHDN, CDR2 FVKESK. CDR3 protein: CASSQLWTVQETQYF. Written as DNA, the CDR3 is TGTGCCAGCAGCCAACTGTGGACAGTCCAAGAGACCCAGTACTTC.